The sequence of this T cell receptor beta chain was determined in a study of shared clonotypes between healthy human individuals. This CDR3 comprises 13 residues. In germline, CDR1 is MNHEY, CDR2 SMNVEV (reference sequence). V lost 6 bases and J 3 bases, leaving 12 bases between the germline ends. Profiling relied on immunoSEQ multiplex PCR, and the TCRdb table lists in-frame clones only, not all of them. The sample yields 2 million or so clones, approximately 94% seen once. CD45RO-negative, CCR7-positively selected cells formed the naive CD8 fraction, excluding terminally differentiated effector memory CD45RA+ cells. Concerning this clone: Distinct nucleotide sequences in the sample also encode this CDR3.

The origin of this receptor is a young man in good health. The chain has TRBV27 and TRBJ2-7; the D gene could be TRBD1 or TRBD2 (5 bases each). Sequencing was performed on naive CD8+ T cells sorted from blood. The CDR3 protein is CASSYRDGYEQYF. In DNA form, the CDR3 reads TGTGCCAGCAGCTATCGGGACGGCTACGAGCAGTACTTC.